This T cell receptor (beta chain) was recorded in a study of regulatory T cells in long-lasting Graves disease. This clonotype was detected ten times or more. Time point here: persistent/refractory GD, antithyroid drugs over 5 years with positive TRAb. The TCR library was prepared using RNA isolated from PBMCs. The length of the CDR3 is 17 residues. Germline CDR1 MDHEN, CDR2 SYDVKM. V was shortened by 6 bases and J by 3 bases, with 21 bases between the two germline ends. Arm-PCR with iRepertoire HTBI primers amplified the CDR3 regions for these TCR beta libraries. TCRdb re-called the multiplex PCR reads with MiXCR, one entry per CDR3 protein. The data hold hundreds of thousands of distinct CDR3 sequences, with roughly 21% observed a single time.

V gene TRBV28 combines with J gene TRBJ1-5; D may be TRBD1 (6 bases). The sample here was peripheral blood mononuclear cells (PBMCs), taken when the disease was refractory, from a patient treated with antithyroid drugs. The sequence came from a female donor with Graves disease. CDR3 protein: CASRGGYGQRDNQPQHF. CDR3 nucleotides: TGTGCCAGCAGGGGGGGGTACGGACAGAGAGACAATCAGCCCCAGCATTTT.